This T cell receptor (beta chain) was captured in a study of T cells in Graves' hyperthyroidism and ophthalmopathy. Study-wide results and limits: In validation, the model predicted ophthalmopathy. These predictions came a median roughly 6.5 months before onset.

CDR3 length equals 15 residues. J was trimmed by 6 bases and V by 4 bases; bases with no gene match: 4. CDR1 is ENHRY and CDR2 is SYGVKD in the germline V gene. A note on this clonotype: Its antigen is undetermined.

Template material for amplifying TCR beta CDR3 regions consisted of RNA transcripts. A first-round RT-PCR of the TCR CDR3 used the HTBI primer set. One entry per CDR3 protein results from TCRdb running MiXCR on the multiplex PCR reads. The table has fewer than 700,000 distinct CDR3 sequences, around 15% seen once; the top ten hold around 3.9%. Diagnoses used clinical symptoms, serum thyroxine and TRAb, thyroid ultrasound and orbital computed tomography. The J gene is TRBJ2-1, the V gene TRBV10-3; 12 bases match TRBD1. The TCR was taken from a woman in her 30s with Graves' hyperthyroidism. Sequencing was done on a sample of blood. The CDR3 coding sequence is TGTGCCATCAGTGGAGGGGACAGGGGGCCCAATGAGCAGTTCTTC. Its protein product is CAISGGDRGPNEQFF.